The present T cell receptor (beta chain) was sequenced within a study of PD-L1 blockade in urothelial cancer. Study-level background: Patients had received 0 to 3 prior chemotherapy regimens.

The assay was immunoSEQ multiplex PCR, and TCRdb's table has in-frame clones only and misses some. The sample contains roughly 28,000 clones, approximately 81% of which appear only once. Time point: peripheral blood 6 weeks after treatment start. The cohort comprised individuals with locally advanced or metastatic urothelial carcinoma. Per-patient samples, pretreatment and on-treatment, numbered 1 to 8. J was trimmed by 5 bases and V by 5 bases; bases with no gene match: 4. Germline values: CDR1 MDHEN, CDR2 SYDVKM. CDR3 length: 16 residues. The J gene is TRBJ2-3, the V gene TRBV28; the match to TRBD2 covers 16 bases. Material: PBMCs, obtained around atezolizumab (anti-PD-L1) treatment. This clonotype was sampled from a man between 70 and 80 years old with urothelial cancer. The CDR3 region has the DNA TGTGCCAGCAGTCCGGGACTAGCGGGAGGGGTAGATACGCAGTATTTT. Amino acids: CASSPGLAGGVDTQYF.